This T cell receptor (beta chain) was documented in a study of blood T cell repertoires in COVID-19 (dated by TCRdb to 2020 to 2021). Notes on the research overall: Samples covering the acute and convalescent phases of COVID-19 were provided by collaborators in the United States, Italy and Spain. The prospective study material was composed of cDNA or gDNA derived from T cells, B-cell-depleted T cells, or PBMCs. Deeply sampled blood TCRbeta repertoires from subjects exposed to, actively infected with, or recovered from COVID-19 were included in the dataset. The repertoires were released in a freely available public database meant as a resource for research on the immune response to SARS-CoV-2. The samples were drawn from the first 160 participants of the ongoing ImmuneRACE study and from about 1,200 subjects provided by 6 global collaborators. Nearly every sample came with metadata listing a de-identified subject ID, COVID-19 status, age in years and sex. HLA class I and class II types, where available, came from metadata supplied by the sample provider rather than from assay-based typing.

Here is what the overall study found, with its caveats: How much clinical and demographic metadata was included differed by source and by participant, and the metadata was provided uncurated.

TCRbeta CDR3 regions were amplified from genomic DNA by means of the immunoSEQ Assay, a bias-controlled multiplex PCR. In the source study's methods: The number of nucleated cells in each sample was estimated from the amplification of reference gene primers within the assay. Sequence reads were collapsed and filtered to measure the absolute abundance of every unique TCRbeta CDR3 rearrangement. For each sample, productive Simpson clonality was calculated as the square root of Simpson's diversity index across productive rearrangements. Sourced from immuneACCESS, this table was stored by TCRdb with only in-frame sequences that have V and J called. A share of the clones is absent; for the studies checked, an unresolved V gene accounts for under half, and the remainder has no known explanation. The D gene and trimming were derived from the DNA, and the V and J assignments and clone size from that table. This sample gives a few hundred thousand clones in total; around 84% of them show up just once. The ten largest account for under 9% of the sample.

Collaborating institutions collected whole blood in K2EDTA tubes following their own protocols. For TCRbeta analysis, collaborators shipped samples in one of three forms: frozen whole blood, isolated PBMCs, or DNA extracted from either of those sample types. The germline V gene yields SGHNT for CDR1 and YENEEA for CDR2. Taken from cysteine to phenylalanine, the CDR3 has 14 residues. The read is trimmed to its CDR3 DNA, 42 bases read in frame from base 1. Trimmed from V: 5 bases; trimmed from J: 4 bases; junction bases lacking a gene match: 6. For this clone: Its binding antigen is unknown. The record has no base qualities; no much larger clone is one base away.

This clonotype was obtained from a woman between 65 and 79 years old with active or convalescent COVID-19. Sequenced sample: peripheral blood. The rearrangement joined TRBV11-3 to TRBJ2-3; 7 bases in between match TRBD1. The nucleotide sequence reads as follows: TGTGCCAGCAGCCCCACAGGGGTCTCAGATACGCAGTATTTT. Translated, it gives CASSPTGVSDTQYF.